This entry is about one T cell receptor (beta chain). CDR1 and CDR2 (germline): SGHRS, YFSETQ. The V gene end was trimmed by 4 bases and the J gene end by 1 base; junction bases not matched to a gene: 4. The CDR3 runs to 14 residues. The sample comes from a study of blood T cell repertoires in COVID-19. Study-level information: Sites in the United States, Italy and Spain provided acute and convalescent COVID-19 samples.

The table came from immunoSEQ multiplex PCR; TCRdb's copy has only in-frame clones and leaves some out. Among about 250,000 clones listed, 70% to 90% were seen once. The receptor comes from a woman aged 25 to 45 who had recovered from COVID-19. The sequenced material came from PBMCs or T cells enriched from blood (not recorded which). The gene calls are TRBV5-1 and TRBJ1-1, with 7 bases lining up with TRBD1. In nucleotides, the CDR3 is TGCGCCAGCAGCCTCCGACAGGGGAACACTGAAGCTTTCTTT. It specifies CASSLRQGNTEAFF. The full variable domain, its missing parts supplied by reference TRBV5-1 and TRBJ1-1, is KAGVTQTPRYLIKTRGQQVTLSCSPISGHRSVSWYQQTPGQGLQFLFEYFSETQRNKGNFPGRFSGRQFSNSRSEMNVSTLELGDSALYLCASSLRQGNTEAFFGQGTRLTVV.